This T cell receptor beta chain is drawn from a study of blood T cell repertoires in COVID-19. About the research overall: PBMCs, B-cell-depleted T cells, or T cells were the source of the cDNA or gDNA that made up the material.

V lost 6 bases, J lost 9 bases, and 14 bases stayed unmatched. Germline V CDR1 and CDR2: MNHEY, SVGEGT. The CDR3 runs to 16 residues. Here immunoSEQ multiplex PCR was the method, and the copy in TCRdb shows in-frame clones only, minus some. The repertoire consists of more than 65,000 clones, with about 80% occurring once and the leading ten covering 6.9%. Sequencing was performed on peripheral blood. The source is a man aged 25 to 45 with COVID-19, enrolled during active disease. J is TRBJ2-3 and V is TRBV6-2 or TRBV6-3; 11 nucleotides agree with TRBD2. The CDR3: CASSVDGVAGGPTQYF. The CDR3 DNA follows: TGTGCCAGCAGCGTAGACGGGGTAGCGGGAGGGCCGACGCAGTATTTT.